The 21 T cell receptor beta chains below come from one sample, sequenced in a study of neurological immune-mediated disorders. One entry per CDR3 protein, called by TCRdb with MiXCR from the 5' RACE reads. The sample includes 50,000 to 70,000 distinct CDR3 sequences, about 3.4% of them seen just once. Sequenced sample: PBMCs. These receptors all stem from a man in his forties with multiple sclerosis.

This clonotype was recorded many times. CDR3 coding DNA: TGCAGCGTTGAAGAGGCCCAGGGGTTGCGCACTGAAGCTTTCTTT. Protein: CSVEEAQGLRTEAFF. This chain connects TRBV29-1 to TRBJ1-1; the D gene is possibly TRBD1 (6 bases). Germline-derived CDR1 and CDR2 are SQVTM and ANQGSEA. V was trimmed by 0 bases and J by 4 bases, leaving 15 bases between them. The CDR3 totals 15 residues.

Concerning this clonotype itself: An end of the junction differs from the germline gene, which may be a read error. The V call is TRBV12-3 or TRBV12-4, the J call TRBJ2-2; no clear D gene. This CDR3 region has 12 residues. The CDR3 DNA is TGTGACAGCAGCATGCCCACCGGGGAGCTGTTTTTT. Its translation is CDSSMPTGELFF.

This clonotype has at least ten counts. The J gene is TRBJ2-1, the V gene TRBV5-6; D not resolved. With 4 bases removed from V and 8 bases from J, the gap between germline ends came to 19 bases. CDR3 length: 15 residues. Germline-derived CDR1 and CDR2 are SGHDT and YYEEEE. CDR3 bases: TGTGCCAGCAGCCCCGCTCCCTCGTCGAGTGATGAGCAGTTCTTC. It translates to CASSPAPSSSDEQFF.

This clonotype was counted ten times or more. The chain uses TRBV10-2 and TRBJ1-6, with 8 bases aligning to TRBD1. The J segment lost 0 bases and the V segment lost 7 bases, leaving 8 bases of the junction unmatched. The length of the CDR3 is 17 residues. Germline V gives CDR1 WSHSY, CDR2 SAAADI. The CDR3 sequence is CASTPWTGSSYNSPLHF. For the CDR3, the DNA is TGCGCCAGCACCCCCTGGACAGGGAGCTCCTATAATTCACCCCTCCACTTT.

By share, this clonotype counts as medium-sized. The CDR3: CASSQDPVGQGSIRSEAFF. CDR3 sequence (DNA): TGCGCCAGCAGCCAAGATCCGGTGGGACAGGGGTCGATCAGGAGTGAAGCTTTCTTT. The chain links TRBV4-1 to TRBJ1-1; 10 bases fit TRBD1. CDR3 length: 19 residues. Germline V gene sequence: CDR1 MGHRA, CDR2 YSYEKL. V shed 0 bases and J 7 bases; nucleotides not matched to a gene: 17.

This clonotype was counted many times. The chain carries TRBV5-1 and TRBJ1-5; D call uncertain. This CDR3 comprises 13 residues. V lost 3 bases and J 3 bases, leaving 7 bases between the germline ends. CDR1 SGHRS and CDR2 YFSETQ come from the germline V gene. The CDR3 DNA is TGCGCCAGCAGCTCGGGTAACAATCAGCCCCAGCATTTT. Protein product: CASSSGNNQPQHF.

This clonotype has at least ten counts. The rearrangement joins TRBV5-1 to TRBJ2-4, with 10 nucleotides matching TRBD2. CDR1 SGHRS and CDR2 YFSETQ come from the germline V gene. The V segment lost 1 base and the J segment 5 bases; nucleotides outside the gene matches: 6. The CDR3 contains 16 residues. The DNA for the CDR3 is TGCGCCAGCAGCTTGTTGGCTAGCGGGGGCGAAAACATTCAGTACTTC. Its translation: CASSLLASGGENIQYF.

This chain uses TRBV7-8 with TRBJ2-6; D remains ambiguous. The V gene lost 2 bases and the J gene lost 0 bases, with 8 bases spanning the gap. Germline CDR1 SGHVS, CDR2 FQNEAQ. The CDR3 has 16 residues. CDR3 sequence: CASSLSRLSGANVLTF. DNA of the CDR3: TGTGCCAGCAGCTTAAGCAGACTCTCTGGGGCCAACGTCCTGACTTTC.

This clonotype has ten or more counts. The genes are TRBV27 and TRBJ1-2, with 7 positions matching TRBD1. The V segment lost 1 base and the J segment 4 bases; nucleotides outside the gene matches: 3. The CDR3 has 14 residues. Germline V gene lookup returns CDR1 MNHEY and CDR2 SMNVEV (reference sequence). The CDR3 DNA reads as TGTGCCAGCAGTTTATACAGGGGAACCTATGGCTACACCTTC. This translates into CASSLYRGTYGYTF.

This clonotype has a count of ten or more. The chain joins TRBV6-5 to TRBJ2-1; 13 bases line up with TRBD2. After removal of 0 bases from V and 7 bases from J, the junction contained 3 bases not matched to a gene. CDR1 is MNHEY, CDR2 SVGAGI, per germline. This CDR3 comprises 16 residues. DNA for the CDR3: TGTGCCAGCAGTTACTCCACTAGCGGGAGGGGTAATGAGCAGTTCTTC. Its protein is CASSYSTSGRGNEQFF.

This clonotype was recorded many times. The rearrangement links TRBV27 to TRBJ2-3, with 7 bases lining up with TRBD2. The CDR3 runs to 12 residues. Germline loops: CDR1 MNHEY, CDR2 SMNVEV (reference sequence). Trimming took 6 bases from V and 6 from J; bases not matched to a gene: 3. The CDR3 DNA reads TGTGCCAGCAGGGGCGGGAGTGATACGCAGTATTTT. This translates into CASRGGSDTQYF.

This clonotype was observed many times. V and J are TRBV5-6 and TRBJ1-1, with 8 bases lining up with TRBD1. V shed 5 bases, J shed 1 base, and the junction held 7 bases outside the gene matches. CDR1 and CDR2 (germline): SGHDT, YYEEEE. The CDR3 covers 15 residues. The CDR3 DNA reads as TGTGCCAGCAGAGGAGACAGGGGCAGGAACACTGAAGCTTTCTTT. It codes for CASRGDRGRNTEAFF.

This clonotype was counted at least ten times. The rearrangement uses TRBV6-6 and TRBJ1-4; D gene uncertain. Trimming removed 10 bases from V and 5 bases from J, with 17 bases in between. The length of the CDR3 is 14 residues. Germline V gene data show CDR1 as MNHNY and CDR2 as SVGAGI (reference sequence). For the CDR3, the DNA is TGTGCCACCCTAAATCGGAGAGAGAATGAAAAACTGTTTTTT. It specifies CATLNRRENEKLFF.

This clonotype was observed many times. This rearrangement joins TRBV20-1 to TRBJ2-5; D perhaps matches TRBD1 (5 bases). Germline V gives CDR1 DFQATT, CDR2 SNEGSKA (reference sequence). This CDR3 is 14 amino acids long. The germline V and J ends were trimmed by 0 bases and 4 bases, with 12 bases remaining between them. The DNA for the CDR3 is TGCAGTGCTAGAGATCCAAGGGGCGCAGAGACCCAGTACTTC. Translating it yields CSARDPRGAETQYF.

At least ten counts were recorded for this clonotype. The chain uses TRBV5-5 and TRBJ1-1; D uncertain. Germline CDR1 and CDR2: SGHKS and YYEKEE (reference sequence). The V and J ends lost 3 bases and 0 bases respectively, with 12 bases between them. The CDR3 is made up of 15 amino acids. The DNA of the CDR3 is TGTGCCAGCAGCTCCCAAGGGCAGTTGAACACTGAAGCTTTCTTT. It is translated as CASSSQGQLNTEAFF.

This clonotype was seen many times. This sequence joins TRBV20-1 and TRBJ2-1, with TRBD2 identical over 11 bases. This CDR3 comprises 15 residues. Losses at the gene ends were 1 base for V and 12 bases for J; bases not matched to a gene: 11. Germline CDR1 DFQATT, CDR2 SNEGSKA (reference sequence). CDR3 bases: TGCAGTGCTAGAGGGGGCGCTAGCGGGAGGCCTTCGCAGTTCTTC. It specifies CSARGGASGRPSQFF.

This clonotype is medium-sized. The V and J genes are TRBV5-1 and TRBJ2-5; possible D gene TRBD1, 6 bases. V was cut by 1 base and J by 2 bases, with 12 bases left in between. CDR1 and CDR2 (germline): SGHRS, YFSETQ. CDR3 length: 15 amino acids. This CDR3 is CASSLTGSAQETQYF. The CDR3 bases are TGCGCCAGCAGCTTGACAGGGTCGGCTCAAGAGACCCAGTACTTC.

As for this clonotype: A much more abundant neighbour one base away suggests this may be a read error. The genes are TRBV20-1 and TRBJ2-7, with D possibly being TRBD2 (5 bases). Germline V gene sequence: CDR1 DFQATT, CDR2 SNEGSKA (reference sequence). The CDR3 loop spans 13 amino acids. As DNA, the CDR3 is TGCAGAGCTAGAGACTGGAGGAACTACGAGCAGTACTTC. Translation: CRARDWRNYEQYF.

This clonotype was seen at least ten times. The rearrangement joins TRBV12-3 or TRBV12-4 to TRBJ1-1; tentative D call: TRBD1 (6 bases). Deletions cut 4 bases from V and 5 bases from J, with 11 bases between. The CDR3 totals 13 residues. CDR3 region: CASSSGGRTEAFF. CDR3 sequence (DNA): TGTGCCAGCAGTTCCGGGGGCAGGACTGAAGCTTTCTTT.

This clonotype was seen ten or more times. The CDR3: CASSQEVGETQYF. In DNA, the CDR3 is TGTGCCAGCAGCCAAGAGGTTGGGGAGACCCAGTACTTC. The rearrangement joins TRBV4-2 to TRBJ2-5; D is ambiguous. Germline CDR1 LGHNA, CDR2 YNFKEQ. Trimming shortened V by 0 bases and J by 5 bases, and 7 bases separated the two germline ends. The CDR3 covers 13 residues.

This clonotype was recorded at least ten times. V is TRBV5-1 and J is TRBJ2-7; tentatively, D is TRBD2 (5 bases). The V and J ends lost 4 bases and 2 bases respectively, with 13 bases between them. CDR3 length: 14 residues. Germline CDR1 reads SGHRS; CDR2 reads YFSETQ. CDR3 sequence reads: CASSPGSATYEQYF. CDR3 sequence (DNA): TGCGCCAGCAGCCCGGGGTCGGCAACCTACGAGCAGTACTTC.